Each of the 7 T cell receptor beta chains below was sequenced from the same sample in a study of blood T cell repertoires in COVID-19 (dated by TCRdb to 2018 to 2020). Libraries came from the immunoSEQ multiplex PCR assay. Held by TCRdb, this immuneACCESS table contains in-frame sequences only and omits some clones. Under half of the omission traces to an unresolved V gene where checked; the cause of the rest is unknown. Present in this sample are 130,000 to 150,000 clones, around four fifths of which were seen just once. About 3% of the sample is taken by the ten largest. The sequencing input was peripheral blood. The source of these receptors is a woman aged 35 to 49 with active or convalescent COVID-19.

Only a few counts were recorded for this clone. The J gene is TRBJ1-5, the V gene TRBV7-2, with 9 bases identical to TRBD1. The V gene end was trimmed by 5 bases and the J gene end by 10 bases; junction bases not matched to a gene: 9. Germline lookup yields CDR1 SGHTA and CDR2 FQGNSA. There are 14 residues in the CDR3. Written as DNA, the CDR3 is TGTGCCAGCAGCCCGAGACAGGGGGTGAATCCCCAGCATTTT. Its translation is CASSPRQGVNPQHF.

The chain employs TRBV19 and TRBJ1-5; 7 bases line up with TRBD1. V trimming: 2 bases; J trimming: 8 bases; junction bases outside the gene matches: 6. The CDR3 is made up of 14 amino acids. Germline CDR1 and CDR2: LNHDA and SQIVND (reference sequence). CDR3 protein: CASSIRDRGKPQHF. DNA for the CDR3: TGTGCCAGTAGTATAAGGGACAGAGGGAAGCCCCAGCATTTT.

This clone was seen a handful of times. V and J are TRBV28 and TRBJ1-1; no reliable D call. The CDR3 covers 14 residues. Germline V gives CDR1 MDHEN, CDR2 SYDVKM. Trimming cost V 7 bases and J 2 bases, with 14 bases left between them. The CDR3 DNA is TGTGCCAGCAAATCAGGTGTAGGAAACACTGAAGCTTTCTTT. It specifies CASKSGVGNTEAFF.

The rearrangement uses TRBV19 and TRBJ2-2; a possible D gene is TRBD1 (6 bases). The CDR3 spans 14 residues. Deletions cut 4 bases from V and 2 bases from J, with 8 bases between. Germline V CDR1 and CDR2: LNHDA, SQIVND (reference sequence). The chain's CDR3 is CASSSRGNTGELFF. The DNA for the CDR3 is TGTGCCAGTAGTAGCAGGGGAAACACCGGGGAGCTGTTTTTT.

The V gene is TRBV11-3, the J gene TRBJ2-1, with a possible D match to TRBD1 (6 bases). The V end lost 1 base, the J end lost 9 bases, and 13 bases lay between the germline ends. Germline lookup yields CDR1 SGHNT and CDR2 YENEEA. CDR3 length equals 14 residues. CDR3 in DNA: TGTGCCAGCAGCTTAGCAGGGGTGACTGGTGAGCAGTTCTTC. Encoded protein: CASSLAGVTGEQFF.

This clone has just a few counts. The gene calls are TRBV20-1 and TRBJ1-2; no definite D call. CDR1 is DFQATT, CDR2 SNEGSKA, per germline (reference sequence). V was trimmed by 7 bases and J by 2 bases, leaving 8 bases between them. The CDR3 totals 11 residues. The CDR3 DNA sequence: TGCAGTGGACAACTGAACTATGGCTACACCTTC. Protein sequence: CSGQLNYGYTF.

The V and J genes are TRBV10-3 and TRBJ2-3, with a tentative D call TRBD1 (5 bases). CDR3 length: 14 residues. The germline V and J ends were trimmed by 6 bases and 2 bases, with 12 bases remaining between them. Germline V gene sequence: CDR1 ENHRY, CDR2 SYGVKD. In DNA form, the CDR3 reads TGTGCCATCAGCGAGGACACCTTCACAGATACGCAGTATTTT. This gives the protein CAISEDTFTDTQYF.